This TCR beta chain is drawn from a study of monozygotic twins with inflammatory bowel disease. TCRdb derives one entry per CDR3 protein from the 5' RACE reads, leaving out DNA. Listed are approximately 400,000 distinct CDR3 sequences; under 3% falls within the top ten. Study results and caveats: The analysis yielded no support for one strong signal or clonotype associated with IBD.

A word on this clonotype: Antigen: not known.

The clonotype originates from a human donor with ulcerative colitis or Crohn's disease, or a healthy co-twin of an affected twin (not recorded which). Sequencing was done on a sample of blood.

The CDR3 spells CSVSGSSETQYF. This chain links TRBV29-1 with TRBJ2-5. CDR3 length equals 12 residues. Germline lookup yields CDR1 SQVTM and CDR2 ANQGSEA.